This T cell receptor beta chain emerged from a study of blood T cell repertoires in COVID-19. Whole-study context: COVID-19 samples, acute and convalescent, were from the United States, Italy and Spain.

The CDR3 contains 15 residues. Trimming at V came to 7 bases and at J to 4 bases, leaving 6 bases not matched to a gene. Germline CDR1 and CDR2: LNHDA and SQIVND (reference sequence). Repertoires were generated with immunoSEQ multiplex PCR, while TCRdb's copy carries only in-frame clones and drops some. In the table there are some 110,000 clones, 84% of which are singletons. All enrollees were roughly 18 to 90 years old and from under 25 US areas. The sample was PBMCs or T cells enriched from blood (not recorded which). This receptor was taken from a woman under 40 who had recovered from COVID-19. The chain recombines TRBV19 with TRBJ2-3, with 12 positions matching TRBD1. In nucleotides, the CDR3 is TGTGCCAGTACGGAGGGGACAGGGGGCCCAGATACGCAGTATTTT. Amino acid sequence: CASTEGTGGPDTQYF.